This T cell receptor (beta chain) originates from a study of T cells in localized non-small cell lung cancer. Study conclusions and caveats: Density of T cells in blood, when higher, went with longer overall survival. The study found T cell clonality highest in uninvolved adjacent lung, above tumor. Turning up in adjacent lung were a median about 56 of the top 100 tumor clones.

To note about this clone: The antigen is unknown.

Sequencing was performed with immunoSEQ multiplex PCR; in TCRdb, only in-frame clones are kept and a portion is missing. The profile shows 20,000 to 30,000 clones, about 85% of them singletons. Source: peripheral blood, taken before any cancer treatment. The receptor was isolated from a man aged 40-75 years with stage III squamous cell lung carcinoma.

The CDR3 DNA reads as TGCGCCACCCAACTAGCGGGAGGGGGCACAGATACGCAGTATTTT. Translation gives CATQLAGGGTDTQYF. The chain combines TRBV5-1 with TRBJ2-3; TRBD2 agrees at 13 bases. In germline, CDR1 is SGHRS, CDR2 YFSETQ. The CDR3 sequence is 15 residues long. Trimming removed 9 bases from V and 1 base from J; junction bases left unmatched: 5.